Below, 5 T cell receptor beta chains from the same sample are listed, as sequenced in a study of blood T cell repertoires in COVID-19. TCRdb's copy holds only in-frame clones and misses some; the assay was immunoSEQ multiplex PCR. In the table there are about 240,000 clones, about 86% of which are singletons. Sequencing used peripheral blood. These receptors were obtained from a man in his fifties or sixties with acute or convalescent COVID-19.

The chain employs TRBV6-5 and TRBJ1-5; D is unclear. This CDR3 has 13 amino acids. V dropped 8 bases and J dropped 4 bases, with 12 bases sitting between them. Germline CDR1 is MNHEY and CDR2 is SVGAGI. CDR3 amino acids: CASSNAWNQPQHF. The CDR3 region has the DNA TGTGCCAGCTCGAACGCGTGGAATCAGCCCCAGCATTTT.

The chain joins TRBV3-1 (or the pseudogene TRBV3-2) to TRBJ1-2; 9 nucleotides line up with TRBD1. V lost 1 base, J lost 7 bases, and 10 bases stayed unmatched. Germline loops: CDR1 LGHDT, CDR2 YNNKEL (reference sequence). The CDR3 is 16 residues long. The chain's CDR3 is CASSQAHGTGTAGYTF. Written as DNA, the CDR3 is TGTGCCAGCAGCCAAGCCCACGGGACAGGGACCGCTGGCTACACCTTC.

V usage is TRBV4-1 and J usage is TRBJ2-3, with 11 bases identical to TRBD2. V shed 4 bases and J 0 bases; nucleotides not matched to a gene: 6. CDR3 length equals 17 residues. Germline CDR1 reads MGHRA; CDR2 reads YSYEKL. As DNA, the CDR3 is TGCGCCAGCAGCCCGTTGGGACTAGCGGCTAGCACAGATACGCAGTATTTT. Amino acids: CASSPLGLAASTDTQYF.

Only a few counts were recorded for this clone. The genes are TRBV4-1 and TRBJ1-2, with a tentative D call TRBD1 (5 bases). Trimming took off 1 base at V and 2 bases at J, with 11 bases between the two ends. The CDR3 sequence is 15 residues long. Germline CDR1 reads MGHRA; CDR2 reads YSYEKL. This CDR3 reads CASSQVPGLNYGYTF. The CDR3 region has the DNA TGCGCCAGCAGCCAAGTGCCAGGGTTGAACTATGGCTACACCTTC.

The gene calls are TRBV7-9 and TRBJ2-7, with D tentatively TRBD2 (5 bases). The CDR3 consists of 12 residues. The germline V and J ends were trimmed by 5 bases and 3 bases, with 8 bases remaining between them. Germline-derived CDR1 and CDR2 are SEHNR and FQNEAQ (reference sequence). The CDR3: CASSQSGYEQYF. In DNA, the CDR3 is TGTGCCAGCAGCCAGAGCGGCTACGAGCAGTACTTC.